A selection of T cell receptor beta chains follows, all from one sample in a study of blood T cell repertoires in COVID-19. Here immunoSEQ multiplex PCR was the method, and the copy in TCRdb shows in-frame clones only, minus some. The data contain roughly 250,000 clones, 86% of them singletons. The sequenced sample was peripheral blood. The source of these receptors is a man aged 35-49 years who had recovered from COVID-19. Both conserved end residues are part of each CDR3. Fields, in order: D gene, V gene, CDR3 protein. A D gene is named only where the DNA matches it firmly.

NA,TRBV11-2,CASSLFIGSAGDNEQFF
NA,TRBV7-8,CASSRGGGADTQYF
NA,TRBV4-1,CASSPYYNQPQHF
TRBD2,TRBV12-3/TRBV12-4,CASSVRELEQYF
TRBD2,TRBV6-5,CASSVAGDEQFF
NA,TRBV6-5,CASRDSLNTGELFF
TRBD1,TRBV10-1,CASSDSQGAQVSTNEKLFF
NA,TRBV3-1/TRBV3-2,CASSQGRGPETQYF
NA,TRBV1,CTSSQDRVDRSGYTF
TRBD1,TRBV18,CASSDGTGGNQPQHF
TRBD2,TRBV11-2,CASSTTSGGRADTQYF
NA,TRBV14,CASSLHLGAGNTGELFF
NA,TRBV21-1,CASSIRDRETSYEQYF
TRBD2,TRBV11-3,CASSLHGRGADTQYF
NA,TRBV5-1,CASSLRREETQYF
NA,TRBV9,CASSVGPGPQETQYF
TRBD2,TRBV7-2,CASSLDGTSGTSEQYF
TRBD2,TRBV3-1/TRBV3-2,CASSQLAGEPETVYEQYF
NA,TRBV7-9,CASSRESEQYF
TRBD1,TRBV6-5,CASTPGQGNEKLFF
NA,TRBV5-1,CASSGSGTDTQYF
NA,TRBV6-5,CASSYSGASETQYF
TRBD2,TRBV9,CASSLGTSGSGSYNEQFF
TRBD2,TRBV5-6,CARTSGPYNEQFF
TRBD2,TRBV27,CASRGSSGGTYEQYF
NA,TRBV11-1,CASSVGLDYEQYF
TRBD2,TRBV7-3,CASSQGLAGVDTQYF
NA,TRBV25-1,CASSGQGIGSYNSPLHF
NA,TRBV7-2,CASSSGIYNEQFF
NA,TRBV5-5,CASSFPLDSNNEQFF
NA,TRBV2,CASSEGATQYF
TRBD2,TRBV2,CASSPTSGRAIDTQYF
NA,TRBV19,CASSTTGGGANEQFF
NA,TRBV28,CASSLSRAQPQHF
TRBD1,TRBV7-2,CASSPGGRRGYTF
TRBD1,TRBV20-1,CSALDREKLFF
NA,TRBV6-5,CASTGDGQFTDTQYF
TRBD1,TRBV5-1,CASSLVAGGLTEAFF
TRBD2,TRBV5-1,CASSFGLAGNQETQYF
NA,TRBV6-1,CASSEARKGPSPLHF
NA,TRBV6-5,CASSYKEYNSPLHF
NA,TRBV19,CASSVTNGNSPLHF
TRBD1,TRBV5-1,CASSLYRGGGYTF
TRBD2,TRBV7-3,CASSLTASGMNTGELFF
TRBD2,TRBV7-2,CASSPRTSGSFAKNIQYF
TRBD1,TRBV5-6,CASSWWTGRAYGYTF
TRBD2,TRBV7-9,CASSLRGSGRWDEQFF
TRBD2,TRBV7-2,CASSFGTSNGELFF
TRBD1,TRBV5-4,CASRWGQDSYNEQFF
NA,TRBV6-2/TRBV6-3,CASSYQEIYGYTF
TRBD1,TRBV19,CASSTPGDRQGETQYF
NA,TRBV27,CASSAPGEERTADTQYF
NA,TRBV6-6,CASSYSMEGVGEQYF
NA,TRBV4-1,CASSPLRDGTEAFF
TRBD1,TRBV2,CASSETWTGGNEQYF
TRBD1,TRBV27,CASSPPGQRYNEQFF
NA,TRBV2,CASSEQGSRGEQYF
NA,TRBV6-5,CASSPPGQTTEAFF
TRBD2,TRBV10-3,CAISAGTSGNIQYF